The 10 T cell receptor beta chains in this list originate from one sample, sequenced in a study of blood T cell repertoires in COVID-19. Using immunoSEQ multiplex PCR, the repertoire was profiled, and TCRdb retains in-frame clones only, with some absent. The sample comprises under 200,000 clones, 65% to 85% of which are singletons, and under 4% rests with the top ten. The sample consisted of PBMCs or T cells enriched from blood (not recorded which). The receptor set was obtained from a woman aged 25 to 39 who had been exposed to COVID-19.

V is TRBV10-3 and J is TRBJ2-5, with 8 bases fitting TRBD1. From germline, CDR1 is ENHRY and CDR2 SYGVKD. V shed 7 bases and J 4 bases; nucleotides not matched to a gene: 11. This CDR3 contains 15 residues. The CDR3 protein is CAIMLGQGAGETQYF. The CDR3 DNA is TGTGCCATCATGCTCGGGCAGGGGGCCGGAGAGACCCAGTACTTC.

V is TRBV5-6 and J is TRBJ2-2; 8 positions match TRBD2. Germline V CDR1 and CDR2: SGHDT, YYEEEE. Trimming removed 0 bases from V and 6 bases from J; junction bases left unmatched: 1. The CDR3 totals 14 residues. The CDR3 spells CASSLELAAGELFF. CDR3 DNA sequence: TGTGCCAGCAGCTTGGAACTAGCGGCCGGGGAGCTGTTTTTT. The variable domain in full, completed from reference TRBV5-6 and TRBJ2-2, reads DAGVTQSPTHLIKTRGQQVTLRCSPKSGHDTVSWYQQALGQGPQFIFQYYEEEERQRGNFPDRFSGHQFPNYSSELNVNALLLGDSALYLCASSLELAAGELFFGEGSRLTVL.

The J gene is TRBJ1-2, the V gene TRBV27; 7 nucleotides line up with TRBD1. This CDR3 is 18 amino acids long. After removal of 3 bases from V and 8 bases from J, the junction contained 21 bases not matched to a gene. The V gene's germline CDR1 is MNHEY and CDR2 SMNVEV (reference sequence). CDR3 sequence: CASSFLSSSGDSIGGYTF. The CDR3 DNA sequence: TGTGCCAGCAGTTTCCTTTCGTCATCCGGGGACAGTATAGGAGGCTACACCTTC.

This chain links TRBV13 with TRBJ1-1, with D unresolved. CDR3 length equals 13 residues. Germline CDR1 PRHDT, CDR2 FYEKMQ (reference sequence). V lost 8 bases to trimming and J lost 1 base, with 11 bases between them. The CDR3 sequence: CASGYGRNTEAFF. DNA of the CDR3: TGTGCCAGCGGTTATGGGAGGAACACTGAAGCTTTCTTT.

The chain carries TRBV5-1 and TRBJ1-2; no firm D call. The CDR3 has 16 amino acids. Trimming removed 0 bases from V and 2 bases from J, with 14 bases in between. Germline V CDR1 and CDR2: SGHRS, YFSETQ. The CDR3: CASSLAGVAENYGYTF. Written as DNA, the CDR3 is TGCGCCAGCAGCTTGGCCGGGGTGGCGGAAAACTATGGCTACACCTTC.

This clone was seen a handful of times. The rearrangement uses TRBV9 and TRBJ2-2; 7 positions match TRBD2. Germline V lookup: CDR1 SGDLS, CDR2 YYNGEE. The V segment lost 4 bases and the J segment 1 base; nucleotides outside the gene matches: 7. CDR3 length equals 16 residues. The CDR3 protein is CASSPPLARNTGELFF. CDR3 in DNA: TGTGCCAGCAGCCCACCACTAGCGCGGAACACCGGGGAGCTGTTTTTT.

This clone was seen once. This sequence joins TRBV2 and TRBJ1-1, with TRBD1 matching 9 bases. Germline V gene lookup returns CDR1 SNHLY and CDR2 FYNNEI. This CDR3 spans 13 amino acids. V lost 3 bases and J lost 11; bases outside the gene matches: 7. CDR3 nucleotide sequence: TGTGCCAGCAGTGATAGGGGACAGGGCCCCGCTTTCTTT. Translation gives CASSDRGQGPAFF.

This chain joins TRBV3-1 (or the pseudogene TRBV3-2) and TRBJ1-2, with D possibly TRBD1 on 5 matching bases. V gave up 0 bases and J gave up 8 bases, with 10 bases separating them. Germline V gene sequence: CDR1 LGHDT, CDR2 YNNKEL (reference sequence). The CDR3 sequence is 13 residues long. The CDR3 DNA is TGTGCCAGCAGCCAAGAGCGGAGGGGAGGCTACACCTTC. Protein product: CASSQERRGGYTF.

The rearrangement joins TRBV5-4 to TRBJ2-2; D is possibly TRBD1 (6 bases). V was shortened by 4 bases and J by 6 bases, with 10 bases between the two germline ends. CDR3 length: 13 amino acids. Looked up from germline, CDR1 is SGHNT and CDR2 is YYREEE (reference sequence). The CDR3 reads CASSRQVSGELFF. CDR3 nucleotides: TGTGCCAGCAGCCGACAGGTTTCCGGGGAGCTGTTTTTT.

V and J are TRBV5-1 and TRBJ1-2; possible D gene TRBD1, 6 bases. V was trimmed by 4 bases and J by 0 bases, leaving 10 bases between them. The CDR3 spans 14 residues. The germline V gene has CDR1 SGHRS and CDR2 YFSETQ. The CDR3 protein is CASSLQGPNYGYTF. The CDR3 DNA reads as TGCGCCAGCAGCCTGCAGGGGCCTAACTATGGCTACACCTTC.